The text below deals with one T cell receptor beta chain. What it recognizes is unknown. The V gene's germline CDR1 is DFQATT and CDR2 SNEGSKA (reference sequence). The CDR3 is made up of 16 amino acids. The TRB libraries of cDNA were built by UMI-labeled 5' RACE. TCRdb reanalyzed the 5' RACE reads, giving one entry per CDR3 protein sequence and no DNA. This sample's table reports fewer than 95,000 distinct CDR3 sequences. The data were taken from a study of CXCR3-negative and CXCR3-positive naive CD8 T cells. The study's findings and limits: Memory CD8+ cells showed much lower diversity, while both naive subsets displayed comparably high diversity. The majority of assays used fresh PBMCs, and CXCR3 expression partially decreased after cryopreservation.

The chain is built from TRBV20-1 and TRBJ1-1. This sequence was found in a human donor in good health. Some clones in this sample may be carry-over from other donors' samples. Material: naive CXCR3- CD8+ T cells from blood. Subset noted: CD45RO-CCR7+CD27+CD95- naive CD8+ T cells lacking CXCR3 (TNR3-). This chain's CDR3 is CSARDLESSRLSEAFF.